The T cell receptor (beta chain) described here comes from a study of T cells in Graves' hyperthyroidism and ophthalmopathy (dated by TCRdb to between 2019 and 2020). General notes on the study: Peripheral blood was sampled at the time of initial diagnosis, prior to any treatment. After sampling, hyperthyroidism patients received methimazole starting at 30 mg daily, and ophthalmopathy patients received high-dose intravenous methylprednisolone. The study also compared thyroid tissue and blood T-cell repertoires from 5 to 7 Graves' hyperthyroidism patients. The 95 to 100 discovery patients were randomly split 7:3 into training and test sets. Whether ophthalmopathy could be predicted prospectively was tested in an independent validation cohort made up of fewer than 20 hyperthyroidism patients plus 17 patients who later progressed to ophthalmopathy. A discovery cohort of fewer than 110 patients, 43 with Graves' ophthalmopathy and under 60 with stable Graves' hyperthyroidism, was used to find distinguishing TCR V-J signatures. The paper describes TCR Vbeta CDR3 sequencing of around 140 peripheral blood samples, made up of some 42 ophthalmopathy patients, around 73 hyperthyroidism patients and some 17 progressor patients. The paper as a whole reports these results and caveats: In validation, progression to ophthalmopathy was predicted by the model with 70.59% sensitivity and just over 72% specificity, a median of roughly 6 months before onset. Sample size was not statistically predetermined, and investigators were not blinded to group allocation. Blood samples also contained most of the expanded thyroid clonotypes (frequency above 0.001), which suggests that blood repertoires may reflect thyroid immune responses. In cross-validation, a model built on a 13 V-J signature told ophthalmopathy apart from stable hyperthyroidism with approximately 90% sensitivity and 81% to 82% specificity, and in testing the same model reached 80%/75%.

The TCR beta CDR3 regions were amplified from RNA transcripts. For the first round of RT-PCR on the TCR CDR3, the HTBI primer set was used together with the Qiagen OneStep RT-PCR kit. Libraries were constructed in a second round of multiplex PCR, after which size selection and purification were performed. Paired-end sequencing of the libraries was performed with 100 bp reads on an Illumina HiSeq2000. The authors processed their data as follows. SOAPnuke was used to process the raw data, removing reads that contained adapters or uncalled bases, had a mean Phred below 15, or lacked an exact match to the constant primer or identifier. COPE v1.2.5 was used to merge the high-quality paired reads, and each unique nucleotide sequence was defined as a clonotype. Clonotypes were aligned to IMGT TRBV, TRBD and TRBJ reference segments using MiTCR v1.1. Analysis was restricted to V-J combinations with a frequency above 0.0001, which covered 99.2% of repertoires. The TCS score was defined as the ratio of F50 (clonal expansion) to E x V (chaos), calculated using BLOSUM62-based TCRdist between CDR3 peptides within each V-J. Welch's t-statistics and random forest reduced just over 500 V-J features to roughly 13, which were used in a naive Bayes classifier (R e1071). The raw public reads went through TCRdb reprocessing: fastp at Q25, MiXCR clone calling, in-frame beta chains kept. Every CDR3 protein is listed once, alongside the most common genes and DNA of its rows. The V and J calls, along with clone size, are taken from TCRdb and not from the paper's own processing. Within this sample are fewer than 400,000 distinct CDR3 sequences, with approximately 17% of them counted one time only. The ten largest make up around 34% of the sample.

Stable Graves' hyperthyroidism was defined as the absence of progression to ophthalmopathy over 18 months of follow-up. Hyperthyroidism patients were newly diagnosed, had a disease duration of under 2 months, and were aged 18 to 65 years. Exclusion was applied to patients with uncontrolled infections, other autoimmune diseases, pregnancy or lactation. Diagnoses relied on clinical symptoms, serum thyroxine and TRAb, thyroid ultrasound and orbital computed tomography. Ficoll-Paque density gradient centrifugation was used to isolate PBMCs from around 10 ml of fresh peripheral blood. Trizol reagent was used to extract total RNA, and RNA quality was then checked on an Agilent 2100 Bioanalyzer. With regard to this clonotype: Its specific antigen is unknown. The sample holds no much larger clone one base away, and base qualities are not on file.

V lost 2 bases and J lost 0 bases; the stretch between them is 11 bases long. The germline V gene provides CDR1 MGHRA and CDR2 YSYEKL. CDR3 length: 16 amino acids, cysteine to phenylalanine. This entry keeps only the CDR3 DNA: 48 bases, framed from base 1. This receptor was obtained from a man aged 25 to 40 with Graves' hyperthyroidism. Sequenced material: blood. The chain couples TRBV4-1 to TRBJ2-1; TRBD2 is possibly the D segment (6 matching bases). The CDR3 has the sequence CASSQIGRYSYNEQFF. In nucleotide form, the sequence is TGCGCCAGCAGCCAAATCGGGAGATACTCCTACAATGAGCAGTTCTTC.